This T cell receptor (beta chain) was captured by sequencing in a study of molecular identifiers for immune sequencing clone quantification. CDR3 length: 14 amino acids. The germline gives CDR1 SGHRS, CDR2 YFSETQ. Notes on this clonotype: An end of the junction does not agree with germline; a read error may underlie this.

TCRdb re-called the PCR reads through MiXCR, storing one row per CDR3 protein. The sample shows 250,000 to 350,000 distinct CDR3 sequences, roughly a fifth of them seen only once. This clonotype was sampled from a human donor in good health. Some libraries in this study had Jurkat cell RNA spiked in. Material: naive CD8+ T cells from blood, with Jurkat cell RNA spiked in. Subset noted: FACS-sorted CD8+CD4-CCR7+CD45RA+ naive T cells. The chain employs TRBV5-1 and TRBJ2-2, with 8 nucleotides matching TRBD1. The CDR3 protein is CASSWTGNAGELFF. The CDR3 nucleotides are TGCGCCAGCAGCTGGACAGGGAACGCCGGGGAGCTGTTTTTT.